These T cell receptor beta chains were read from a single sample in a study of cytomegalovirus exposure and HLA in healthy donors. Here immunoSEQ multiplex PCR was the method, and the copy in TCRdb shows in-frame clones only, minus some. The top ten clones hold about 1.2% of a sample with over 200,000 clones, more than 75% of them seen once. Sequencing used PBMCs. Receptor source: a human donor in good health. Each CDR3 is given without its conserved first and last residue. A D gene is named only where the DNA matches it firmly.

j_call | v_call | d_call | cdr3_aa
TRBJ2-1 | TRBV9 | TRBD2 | ASSARRDGTSGMYNEQF
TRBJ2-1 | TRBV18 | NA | ASSPGKVAAYNEQF
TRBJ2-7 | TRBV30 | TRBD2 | AWSVSMWTSGRNWAYEQY
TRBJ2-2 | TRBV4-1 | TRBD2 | ASSQDLRQAGTGELF
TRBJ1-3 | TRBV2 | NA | ASSWGGSASGNTIY
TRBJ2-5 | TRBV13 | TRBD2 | ASSWREEGEEETQY
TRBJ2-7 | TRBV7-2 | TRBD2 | ASSLVGLAGNYEQY
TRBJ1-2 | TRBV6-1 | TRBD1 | ASSQGDYGYT
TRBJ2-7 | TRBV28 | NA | ASSLGSFGAYEQY
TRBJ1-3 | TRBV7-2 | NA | ASSLRGRASEYTIY
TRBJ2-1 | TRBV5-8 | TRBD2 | ASSLRGRAYNEQF
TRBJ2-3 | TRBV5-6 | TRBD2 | ASSLARLAASTDTQY
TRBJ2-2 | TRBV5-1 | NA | ASSTAQVNTGELF
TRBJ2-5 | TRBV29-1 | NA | SINRGAGETQY
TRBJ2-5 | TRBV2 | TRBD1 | ASRRDRAETQY
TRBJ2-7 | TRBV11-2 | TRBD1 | ASSLGTGPYEQY
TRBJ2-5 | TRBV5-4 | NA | ASSRGDDQETQY
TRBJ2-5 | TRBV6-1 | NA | ASKQAGEETQY
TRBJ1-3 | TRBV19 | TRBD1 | ASSRGAAQDGNTIY
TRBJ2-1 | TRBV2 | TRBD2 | ASSGTSAYNEQF
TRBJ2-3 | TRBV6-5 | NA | ASSYSWGVGTDTQY
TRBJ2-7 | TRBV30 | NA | ACQSLSEQY
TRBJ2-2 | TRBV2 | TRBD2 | ASSEGGRGAGGELF
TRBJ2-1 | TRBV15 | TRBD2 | ATSRESGALYNEQF
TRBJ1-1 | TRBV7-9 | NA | ASSLARGILGTEAF
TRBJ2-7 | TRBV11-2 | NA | ASSLDPGVSEQY
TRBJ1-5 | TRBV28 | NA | ASSFFIDQPQH
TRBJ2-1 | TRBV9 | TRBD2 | ASSVAGGLSYNEQF
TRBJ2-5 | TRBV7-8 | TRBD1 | ASSWDRGGETQY
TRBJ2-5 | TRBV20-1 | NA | SARAGKTQY
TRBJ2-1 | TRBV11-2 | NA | ASSLGPGDEQF
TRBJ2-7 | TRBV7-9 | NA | ASSFRRYEQY
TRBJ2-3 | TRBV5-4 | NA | ASSHGGQTSTDTQY
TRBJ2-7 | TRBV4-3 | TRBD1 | ASSPGQGATEQY
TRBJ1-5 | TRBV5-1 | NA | ASSLSPGNQPQH
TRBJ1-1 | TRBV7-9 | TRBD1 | SSSLGSGQGAETEAF
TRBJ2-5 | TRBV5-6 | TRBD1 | ASSAGQGVGETQY
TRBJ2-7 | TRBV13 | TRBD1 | ASSSNLNPGQGGYEQY
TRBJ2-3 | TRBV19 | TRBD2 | ASSRTSASSTDTQY
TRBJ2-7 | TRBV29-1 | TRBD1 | SVEDYATGSLEQY
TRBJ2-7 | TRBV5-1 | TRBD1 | ASSLAPTGHHEQY
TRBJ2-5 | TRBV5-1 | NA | ASSLGQGGKTIDEETQY
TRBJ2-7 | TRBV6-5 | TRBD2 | ASSYLGQGGEQY
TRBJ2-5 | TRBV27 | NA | ASSLEPGWETQY
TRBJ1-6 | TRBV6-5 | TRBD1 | ASSYGTATASPLH
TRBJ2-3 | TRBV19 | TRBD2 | ATKLAGVSDTQY
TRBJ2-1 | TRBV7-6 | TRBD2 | ASSLAPAGGDEQF
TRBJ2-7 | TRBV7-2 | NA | ASSFAGSYEQY
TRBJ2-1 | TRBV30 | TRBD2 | AWSVWASGWNEQF
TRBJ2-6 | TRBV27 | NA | ASSLLAGFSSGANVLT
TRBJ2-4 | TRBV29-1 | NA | SVGHREGIQY
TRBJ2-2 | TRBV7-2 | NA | ASSLALRAPNTGELF
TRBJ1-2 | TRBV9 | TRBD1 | ASSEARDSAYGYT
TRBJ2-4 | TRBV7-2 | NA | ASSFDPGAKNIQY
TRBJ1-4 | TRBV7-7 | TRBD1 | ASSRDSNEKLF
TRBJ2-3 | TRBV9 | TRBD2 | ASSADSGRADTQY
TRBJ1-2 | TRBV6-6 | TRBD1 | ASRPGTDYGYT
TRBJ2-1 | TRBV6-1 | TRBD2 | ASISSGTYNEQF
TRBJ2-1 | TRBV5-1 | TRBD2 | ASSLRAGGTYNEQF
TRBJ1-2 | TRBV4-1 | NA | ASSQEYSPRRDYGYT